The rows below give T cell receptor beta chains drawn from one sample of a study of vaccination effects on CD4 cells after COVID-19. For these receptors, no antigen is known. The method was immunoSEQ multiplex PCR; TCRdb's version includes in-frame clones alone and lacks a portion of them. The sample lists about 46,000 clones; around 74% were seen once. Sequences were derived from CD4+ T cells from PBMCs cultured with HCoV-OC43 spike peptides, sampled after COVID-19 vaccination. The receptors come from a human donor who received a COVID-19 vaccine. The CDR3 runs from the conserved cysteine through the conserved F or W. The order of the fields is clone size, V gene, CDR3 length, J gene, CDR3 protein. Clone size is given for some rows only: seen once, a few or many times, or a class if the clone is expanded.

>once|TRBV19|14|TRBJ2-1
CASSSNVLGGEQFF
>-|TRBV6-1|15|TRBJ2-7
CASSESADSTYEQYF
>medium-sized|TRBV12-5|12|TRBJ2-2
CASGWLRGELFF
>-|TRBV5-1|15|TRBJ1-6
CASSLDRAENSPLHF
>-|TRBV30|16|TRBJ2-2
CAWTVITGYRTGELFF
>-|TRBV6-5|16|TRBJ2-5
CASSYSRQTDQETQYF
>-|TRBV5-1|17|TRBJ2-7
CASSLRPLGTEASEQYF
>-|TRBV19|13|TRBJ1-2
CASRQTGDYGYTF
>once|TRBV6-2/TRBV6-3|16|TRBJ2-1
CASSRLAGSSYNEQFF
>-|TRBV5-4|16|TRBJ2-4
CASSLKAGGPQNIQYF
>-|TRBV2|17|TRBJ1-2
CASSEVPPGQGARGYTF
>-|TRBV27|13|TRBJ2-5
CASSSRGRETQYF
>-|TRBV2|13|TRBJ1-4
CASSEGPNEKLFF
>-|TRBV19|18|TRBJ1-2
CASSPVGSDSGIYYGYTF
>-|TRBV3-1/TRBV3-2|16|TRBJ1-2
CASSQGSGGVGYGYTF
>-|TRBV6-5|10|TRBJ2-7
CAMGRYGQYF
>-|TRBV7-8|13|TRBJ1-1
CASSLREQPEAFF
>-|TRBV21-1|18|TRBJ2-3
CASSKEERGTSGGYTQYF
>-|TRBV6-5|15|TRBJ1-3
CASTPRPDGGNTIYF
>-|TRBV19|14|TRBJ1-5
CASSKRDRNQPQHF
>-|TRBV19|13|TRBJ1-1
CASSQAEGTEAFF
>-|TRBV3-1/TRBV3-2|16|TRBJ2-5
CASSQGGLAGQETQYF
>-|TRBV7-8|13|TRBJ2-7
CASSLGLSYEQYF
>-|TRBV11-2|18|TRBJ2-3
CASSPTILALPSTDTQYF
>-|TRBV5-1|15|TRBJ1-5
CASSLGGVSNQPQHF
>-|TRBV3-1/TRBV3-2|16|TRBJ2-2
CASSQGGSDVTGELFF
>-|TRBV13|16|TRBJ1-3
CASSLGRAGQGSSIYF
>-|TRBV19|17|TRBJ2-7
CASSASQGQASSYEQYF
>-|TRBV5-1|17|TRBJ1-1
CASSLGQGAMMNTEAFF
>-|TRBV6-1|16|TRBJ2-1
CASSGTSGISYNEQFF
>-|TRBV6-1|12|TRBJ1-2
CASSDPTGGYTF
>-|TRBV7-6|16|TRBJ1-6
CASSLTGTGANSPLHF
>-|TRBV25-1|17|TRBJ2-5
CASSESRSLLHSETQYF
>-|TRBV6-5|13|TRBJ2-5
CASKGTGGKTQYF
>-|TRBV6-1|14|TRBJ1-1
CASSERDLNTEAFF
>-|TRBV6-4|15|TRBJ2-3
CASSSGQSSWDTQYF
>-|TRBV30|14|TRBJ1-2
CAWSYEGRFNGYTF
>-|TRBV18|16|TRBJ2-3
CASSPQGLGPQDTQYF
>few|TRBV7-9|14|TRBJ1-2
CASSLREGAYGYTF
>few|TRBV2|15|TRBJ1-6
CASRQASSYNSPLHF
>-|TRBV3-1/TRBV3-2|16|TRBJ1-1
CASSPYQGQGATEAFF
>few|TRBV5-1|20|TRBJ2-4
CASSLIPSGRARRAKNIQYF
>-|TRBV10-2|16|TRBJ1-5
CASSLYPGQGGQPQHF
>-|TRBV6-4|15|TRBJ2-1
CASSEGSMSYNEQFF
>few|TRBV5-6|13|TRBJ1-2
CASSLASGYGYTF
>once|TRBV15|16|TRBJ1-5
CATSTSPTVRNQPQHF
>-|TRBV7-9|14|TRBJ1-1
CASSLAGDHTEAFF
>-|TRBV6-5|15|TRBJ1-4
CASSSTGGGKEKLFF
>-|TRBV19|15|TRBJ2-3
CASDQGGGLTHTQYF
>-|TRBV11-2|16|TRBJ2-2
CASSSHRDMNTGELFF
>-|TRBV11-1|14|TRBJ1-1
CASSLLTGATEAFF
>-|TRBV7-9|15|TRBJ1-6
CASSPRQGLNSPLHF
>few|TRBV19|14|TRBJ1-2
CASSIARGYYGYTF
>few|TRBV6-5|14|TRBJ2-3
CASKTGLFTDTQYF
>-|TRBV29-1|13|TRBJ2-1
CSVDGGTYNEQFF
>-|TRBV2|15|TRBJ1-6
CASSSGQGGNSPLHF
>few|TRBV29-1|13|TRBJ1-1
CSVERELNTEAFF
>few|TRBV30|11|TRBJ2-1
CAWSRWNEQFF